The 20 T cell receptor beta chains below come from one sample, sequenced in a study of T cell repertoires in cytomegalovirus infection. MiXCR, applied by TCRdb to the reads, yields one record per CDR3 protein. This sample has approximately 1,000,000 distinct CDR3 sequences; 25% to 40% occur once, and the top ten carry roughly 12%. What these receptors recognize is not known. Material: cultured CD8+ T cells from PBMCs, obtained from culture after CMV antigen stimulation. The source of these receptors is a human donor in good health (CMV status not recorded). Some clones in this sample may be carry-over from other donors' samples.

The genes are TRBV20-1 and TRBJ1-4; 9 nucleotides match TRBD1. The CDR3 length is 15 residues. Germline V CDR1 and CDR2: DFQATT, SNEGSKA (reference sequence). Trimming took 3 bases from V and 5 from J; bases not matched to a gene: 7. The CDR3 loop is CSARNRGRENEKLFF. DNA for the CDR3: TGCAGTGCTAGGAACAGGGGGCGGGAAAATGAAAAACTGTTTTTT.

This clonotype was observed a few times. This sequence joins TRBV12-5 and TRBJ2-3; no clear D gene. CDR1 and CDR2 (germline): LGHNT, FRNRAP. Trimming left V 1 base short and J 1 base short, with 12 bases between. There are 16 residues in the CDR3. CDR3 sequence (DNA): TGTGCTAGTGGTTTGGGCGGCTACGTGGGCACAGATACGCAGTATTTT. Translated: CASGLGGYVGTDTQYF.

This clonotype was seen more than once but under ten times. V and J are TRBV12-3 or TRBV12-4 and TRBJ1-1, with 7 bases lining up with TRBD1. With V trimmed by 1 base and J by 4 bases, 15 bases remained unmatched. The CDR3 loop spans 18 amino acids. The CDR3 is CASSLDIGTAIRGTEAFF. The CDR3 region has the DNA TGTGCCAGCAGTTTAGACATCGGGACAGCGATCCGGGGCACTGAAGCTTTCTTT.

The rearrangement joins TRBV12-3 or TRBV12-4 to TRBJ2-1; D remains unclear. With 5 bases removed from V and 8 bases from J, the gap between germline ends came to 7 bases. The CDR3 is made up of 11 amino acids. CDR3: CASSRVDEQFF. The CDR3 DNA reads as TGTGCCAGCAGTCGCGTGGATGAGCAGTTCTTC.

In its sample, this clonotype was seen a few times. The chain recombines TRBV27 with TRBJ2-3, with D perhaps matching TRBD2 (5 bases). The CDR3 extends over 14 amino acids. Deletions cut 6 bases from V and 8 bases from J, with 18 bases between. CDR1 and CDR2 from the germline V gene are MNHEY and SMNVEV (reference sequence). CDR3 in DNA: TGTGCCAGCAGGAATAGGGCGGGCCTCGGTACGCAGTATTTT. Amino acids: CASRNRAGLGTQYF.

A few counts support this clonotype. The gene calls are TRBV27 and TRBJ1-3; 8 bases fit TRBD1. Germline V gene data show CDR1 as MNHEY and CDR2 as SMNVEV (reference sequence). The CDR3 has 14 amino acids. Losses at the gene ends were 3 bases for V and 3 bases for J; bases not matched to a gene: 1. The CDR3 sequence: CASSLTGVGNTIYF. In nucleotides, the CDR3 is TGTGCCAGCAGTTTGACAGGGGTTGGAAACACCATATATTTT.

The chain links TRBV4-2 to TRBJ1-2; perhaps TRBD1 as D (5 bases). Germline V CDR1 and CDR2: LGHNA, YNFKEQ. V lost 1 base and J lost 0, with 15 bases in between. The CDR3 is made up of 17 amino acids. The CDR3 here is CASSQGVIQAANYGYTF. The CDR3 DNA reads as TGTGCCAGCAGCCAAGGGGTTATACAGGCGGCTAACTATGGCTACACCTTC.

This chain uses TRBV10-2 with TRBJ2-7; 10 bases align to TRBD1. Trimming removed 0 bases from V and 2 bases from J; junction bases left unmatched: 7. Germline V gives CDR1 WSHSY, CDR2 SAAADI. The CDR3 spans 17 residues. CDR3 residues: CASSESVGQGVTYEQYF. The CDR3 coding sequence is TGCGCCAGCAGTGAGTCGGTCGGACAGGGGGTTACCTACGAGCAGTACTTC.

On this clonotype: This may be a read error: a much more frequent sequence differs by one nucleotide. Because the CDR3 is missing its conserved closing phenylalanine or tryptophan, this is likely a read error. V gene TRBV7-6 combines with J gene TRBJ2-6; D unresolved. This CDR3 region has 19 residues. Trimming cost V 2 bases and J 4 bases, with 21 bases left between them. Germline V gene lookup returns CDR1 SGHVS and CDR2 FNYEAQ. The CDR3 DNA is TGTGCCAGCAGCTTACGGGCCACTGCACCGATTTCCGGGGCCAACGTCCTGACTTCC. This translates into CASSLRATAPISGANVLTS.

The chain combines TRBV6-2 or TRBV6-3 with TRBJ2-3; D is uncertain. The germline V and J ends were trimmed by 5 bases and 0 bases, with 24 bases remaining between them. Germline CDR1 MNHEY, CDR2 SVGEGT. CDR3 size: 19 residues. CDR3 DNA: TGTGCCAGCAGTGGAAACTTTGAATCTCTAGAAGAGAGCACAGATACGCAGTATTTT. This sequence encodes CASSGNFESLEESTDTQYF.

V and J are TRBV2 and TRBJ1-4; D is unclear. Trimming left V 1 base short and J 2 bases short, with 11 bases between. This CDR3 comprises 16 residues. Germline-derived CDR1 and CDR2 are SNHLY and FYNNEI. DNA for the CDR3: TGTGCCAGCAGTGAAGGAGACACTTACACTAATGAAAAACTGTTTTTT. It codes for CASSEGDTYTNEKLFF.

This clonotype appeared many times. The chain combines TRBV7-9 with TRBJ1-3; no reliable D call. Trimming removed 8 bases from V and 4 bases from J, with 6 bases in between. This CDR3 spans 11 amino acids. Per germline, CDR1 SEHNR and CDR2 FQNEAQ (reference sequence). The DNA of the CDR3 is TGTGCCAGCGACCGGGGAAACACCATATATTTT. The encoded protein is CASDRGNTIYF. Looking up the rest from reference TRBV7-9 and TRBJ1-3 gives the full variable domain: DTGVSQNPRHKITKRGQNVTFRCDPISEHNRLYWYRQTLGQGPEFLTYFQNEAQLEKSRLLSDRFSAERPKGSFSTLEIQRTEQGDSAMYLCASDRGNTIYFGEGSWLTVV.

This clonotype has just a few counts. The V call is TRBV7-9, the J call TRBJ2-2; D is unclear. V was trimmed by 11 bases and J by 4 bases, leaving 11 bases between them. Germline CDR1 and CDR2: SEHNR and FQNEAQ (reference sequence). There are 12 residues in the CDR3. The CDR3 nucleotides are TGTGCCGGCACGTTGATCACCGGGGAGCTGTTTTTT. It translates to CAGTLITGELFF.

This clonotype came up many times. J is TRBJ2-2 and V is TRBV7-2; weak D call: TRBD1 (5 bases). CDR1 is SGHTA, CDR2 FQGNSA, per germline. The CDR3 is 17 amino acids. The V end lost 6 bases, the J end lost 7 bases, and 24 bases lay between the germline ends. The CDR3 nucleotides are TGTGCCAGCAGTTTCCCCCCAGGGTATATGTTTATCGGGGAGCTGTTTTTT. Protein: CASSFPPGYMFIGELFF.

On this clonotype: Possible read error: a much larger clone is one base away. The V call is TRBV4-1, the J call TRBJ2-7; possible D gene TRBD2, 5 bases. Per the germline V gene, CDR1 is MGHRA and CDR2 is YSYEKL. Trimming removed 1 base at V and 3 bases at J, with 10 bases between. The CDR3 is made up of 14 amino acids. Here the CDR3 reads CASSQVRGDYEQYV. As DNA, the CDR3 is TGCGCCAGCAGCCAAGTACGGGGAGACTACGAGCAGTACGTC.

This clonotype was counted a few times. This chain joins TRBV4-1 and TRBJ2-1, with 8 bases lining up with TRBD1. V lost 4 bases and J lost 4; bases outside the gene matches: 6. This CDR3 contains 15 residues. CDR1 is MGHRA, CDR2 YSYEKL, per germline. The DNA for the CDR3 is TGCGCCAGCAGCCCCCGGACAGGGCGATACAATGAGCAGTTCTTC. Translated: CASSPRTGRYNEQFF.

CDR3 region: CAILRDRGRDTQYF. The CDR3 nucleotides read TGTGCCATCCTCCGGGACAGGGGAAGAGATACGCAGTATTTT. This sequence joins TRBV7-9 and TRBJ2-3; 10 bases align to TRBD1. Germline values: CDR1 SEHNR, CDR2 FQNEAQ (reference sequence). V lost 10 bases and J lost 5; bases outside the gene matches: 9. This CDR3 spans 14 amino acids. The full variable domain, with the rest looked up from reference TRBV7-9 and TRBJ2-3, is DTGVSQNPRHKITKRGQNVTFRCDPISEHNRLYWYRQTLGQGPEFLTYFQNEAQLEKSRLLSDRFSAERPKGSFSTLEIQRTEQGDSAMYLCAILRDRGRDTQYFGPGTRLTVL.

This clonotype was found a few times. This chain's CDR3 is CASSERRVDPSHYGYTF. The CDR3 DNA sequence: TGTGCCAGCAGTGAAAGGAGGGTTGACCCCTCGCACTATGGCTACACCTTC. The J gene is TRBJ1-2, the V gene TRBV25-1, with unresolved D. The CDR3 has 17 residues. CDR1 and CDR2 (germline): MGHDK, SYGVNS. The V end was cut by 2 bases, the J end by 3 bases, with 19 bases between.

This clonotype was counted ten times or more. The rearrangement links TRBV7-6 to TRBJ2-7, with 9 bases identical to TRBD1. The germline V gene encodes CDR1 SGHVS and CDR2 FNYEAQ. The V and J ends lost 3 bases and 5 bases, in that order; junction bases with no gene match: 5. The CDR3 covers 14 residues. CDR3 DNA sequence: TGTGCCAGCAGCTTCACAGGGGGCAACCACGAGCAGTACTTC. Protein product: CASSFTGGNHEQYF.

This chain links TRBV20-1 with TRBJ2-7; tentatively, D is TRBD1 (6 bases). V gave up 0 bases and J gave up 6 bases, with 12 bases separating them. The CDR3 is made up of 13 amino acids. Germline-derived CDR1 and CDR2 are DFQATT and SNEGSKA (reference sequence). The DNA of the CDR3 is TGCAGTGCTAGAGACGTGGACAGCGCCGAGCAGTACGTC. Protein sequence: CSARDVDSAEQYV.